The 24 T cell receptor beta chains below all came from one sample that was sequenced in a study of blood T cell repertoires in COVID-19. This table comes from immunoSEQ multiplex PCR, and its TCRdb copy is limited to in-frame clones, with some not included. Here the sample spans 70,000 to 95,000 clones, 70% to 90% being singletons. The material sequenced was peripheral blood. The receptors were gathered from a man aged 45-65 years with COVID-19, enrolled during active disease.

The chain is built from TRBV7-2 and TRBJ2-3; 13 bases map to TRBD2. Germline CDR1 and CDR2: SGHTA and FQGNSA. Trimming removed 4 bases from V and 7 bases from J; junction bases left unmatched: 11. The length of the CDR3 is 17 residues. The CDR3 sequence is CASSSGLAGAVGNTQYF. In nucleotides, the CDR3 is TGTGCCAGCAGCTCCGGACTAGCGGGGGCCGTAGGAAATACGCAGTATTTT.

The CDR3 loop reads CASSPGGGPPYEQYF. As DNA, the CDR3 is TGTGCCAGCTCACCAGGGGGAGGGCCCCCCTACGAGCAGTACTTC. The V and J genes are TRBV18 and TRBJ2-7; 7 bases are shared with TRBD2. CDR1 and CDR2 (germline): KGHSH, LQKENI. CDR3 length equals 15 residues. Trimming removed 2 bases from V and 2 bases from J; junction bases left unmatched: 6.

V is TRBV28 and J is TRBJ2-7; TRBD1 matches at 10 bases. This CDR3 has 17 residues. Germline CDR1 MDHEN, CDR2 SYDVKM. V lost 6 bases, J lost 0 bases, and 11 bases stayed unmatched. The CDR3 sequence: CASSLPGQGPLSYEQYF. Here the CDR3 DNA reads TGTGCCAGCAGCCTCCCGGGACAGGGGCCCCTCTCCTACGAGCAGTACTTC. The full variable domain, in which reference TRBV28 and TRBJ2-7 provide the parts outside the CDR3, is DVKVTQSSRYLVKRTGEKVFLECVQDMDHENMFWYRQDPGLGLRLIYFSYDVKMKEKGDIPEGYSVSREKKERFSLILESASTNQTSMYLCASSLPGQGPLSYEQYFGPGTRLTVT.

The J gene is TRBJ2-5, the V gene TRBV9; D might be TRBD1 (6 bases). V lost 0 bases and J 4 bases, leaving 16 bases between the germline ends. The V gene's germline CDR1 is SGDLS and CDR2 YYNGEE. The CDR3 has 16 residues. This CDR3 reads CASSVGGKQGRETQYF. DNA for the CDR3: TGTGCCAGCAGCGTAGGTGGGAAACAGGGACGAGAGACCCAGTACTTC. Variable domain in full (rest from reference TRBV9 and TRBJ2-5): DSGVTQTPKHLITATGQRVTLRCSPRSGDLSVYWYQQSLDQGLQFLIQYYNGEERAKGNILERFSAQQFPDLHSELNLSSLELGDSALYFCASSVGGKQGRETQYFGPGTRLLVL.

This sequence joins TRBV9 and TRBJ2-5; 8 nucleotides match TRBD2. Germline trimming cut 0 bases from V and 0 bases from J; bases unmatched to any gene: 7. CDR3 length: 17 residues. The V gene's germline CDR1 is SGDLS and CDR2 YYNGEE. Here the CDR3 reads CASSVGPAGANQETQYF. CDR3 sequence (DNA): TGTGCCAGCAGCGTAGGACCAGCGGGGGCCAACCAAGAGACCCAGTACTTC.

The chain recombines TRBV29-1 with TRBJ2-3; 7 bases agree with TRBD1. From germline, CDR1 is SQVTM and CDR2 ANQGSEA. Trimming cost V 4 bases and J 3 bases; bases outside gene matches: 10. There are 15 residues in the CDR3. CDR3 DNA sequence: TGCAGCGTTGCCCGTACGGGACAGAAAACAGATACGCAGTATTTT. Protein sequence: CSVARTGQKTDTQYF.

A few counts support this clone. For the CDR3, the DNA is TGTGCCAGCAGCTTGGACCCGGGAGACTATGGCTACACCTTC. Translation gives CASSLDPGDYGYTF. The chain uses TRBV14 and TRBJ1-2, with D uncertain. V was shortened by 5 bases and J by 3 bases, with 13 bases between the two germline ends. Germline values: CDR1 SGHDN, CDR2 FVKESK. The CDR3 extends over 14 amino acids.

This clone has just one count. The rearrangement links TRBV5-8 to TRBJ2-1; D not resolved. The V end lost 4 bases, the J end lost 7 bases, and 6 bases lay between the germline ends. Germline CDR1 is SGHTS and CDR2 is YDEGEE. The CDR3 runs to 11 residues. This CDR3 is CASSPRNEQFF. Here the CDR3 DNA reads TGTGCCAGCAGCCCTAGGAATGAGCAGTTCTTC.

CDR3 in amino acids: CASSPWEGTGYGYTF. The DNA of the CDR3 is TGTGCCAGCTCACCATGGGAGGGGACGGGCTATGGCTACACCTTC. J is TRBJ1-2 and V is TRBV18, with D possibly matching TRBD1 (5 bases). Germline CDR1 reads KGHSH; CDR2 reads LQKENI. This CDR3 contains 15 residues. V was clipped by 2 bases and J by 4 bases, with 14 bases between them.

This rearrangement joins TRBV5-1 to TRBJ2-3; D ambiguous. Looked up from germline, CDR1 is SGHRS and CDR2 is YFSETQ. V gave up 0 bases and J gave up 1 base, with 3 bases separating them. The CDR3 has 13 residues. This chain's CDR3 is CASSLVGTDTQYF. The CDR3 DNA reads TGCGCCAGCAGCTTGGTCGGCACAGATACGCAGTATTTT. Based on the CDR3 plus reference TRBV5-1 and TRBJ2-3, the full variable domain is KAGVTQTPRYLIKTRGQQVTLSCSPISGHRSVSWYQQTPGQGLQFLFEYFSETQRNKGNFPGRFSGRQFSNSRSEMNVSTLELGDSALYLCASSLVGTDTQYFGPGTRLTVL.

The chain couples TRBV7-9 to TRBJ2-7; a possible D gene is TRBD2 (6 bases). There are 13 residues in the CDR3. Germline loops: CDR1 SEHNR, CDR2 FQNEAQ (reference sequence). Trimming cost V 1 base and J 4 bases, with 8 bases left between them. The CDR3 sequence: CASSLGRGYEQYF. The CDR3 region has the DNA TGTGCCAGCAGCTTAGGGAGGGGTTACGAGCAGTACTTC.

This sequence joins TRBV5-4 and TRBJ1-6; D not resolved. V was clipped by 5 bases and J by 7 bases, with 7 bases between them. CDR1 and CDR2 (germline): SGHNT, YYREEE (reference sequence). The CDR3 is 12 residues long. The CDR3 here is CASRLQNSPLHF. In nucleotides, the CDR3 is TGTGCCAGCAGGTTACAGAATTCACCCCTCCACTTT.

The chain combines TRBV30 with TRBJ1-1; 7 bases are a match to TRBD1. Germline CDR1 and CDR2: GTSNPN and SVGIG (reference sequence). V shed 3 bases, J shed 0 bases, and the junction held 1 base outside the gene matches. This CDR3 is built from 13 residues. The CDR3 protein is CAWRGQMNTEAFF. CDR3 bases: TGTGCCTGGAGGGGACAGATGAACACTGAAGCTTTCTTT.

The V gene is TRBV4-2, the J gene TRBJ2-5; no clear D gene. This CDR3 has 15 amino acids. V was trimmed by 1 base and J by 0 bases, leaving 9 bases between them. Germline V gene data show CDR1 as LGHNA and CDR2 as YNFKEQ. The CDR3 nucleotides are TGTGCCAGCAGCCAAGGGCCGGGTAACCAAGAGACCCAGTACTTC. As protein: CASSQGPGNQETQYF.

J is TRBJ2-4 and V is TRBV5-1, with D tentatively TRBD1 (6 bases). The germline V gene has CDR1 SGHRS and CDR2 YFSETQ. V lost 0 bases and J lost 6, with 16 bases in between. The CDR3 is 16 amino acids. CDR3 bases: TGCGCCAGCAGCTTGGCCTCAGGGGCCAAAGGAAACATTCAGTACTTC. Its translation: CASSLASGAKGNIQYF.

The rearrangement joins TRBV6-5 to TRBJ1-4, with no clear D. Trimming cost V 0 bases and J 4 bases, with 6 bases left between them. In germline, CDR1 is MNHEY, CDR2 SVGAGI. The CDR3 loop spans 14 amino acids. In nucleotides, the CDR3 is TGTGCCAGCAGTTACTCCTTCGTTAATGAAAAACTGTTTTTT. It translates to CASSYSFVNEKLFF.

The chain couples TRBV11-2 to TRBJ2-3; TRBD2 aligns across 7 bases. CDR3 length: 13 amino acids. Germline CDR1 reads SGHAT; CDR2 reads FQNNGV. V trimming: 3 bases; J trimming: 6 bases; junction bases outside the gene matches: 3. The CDR3 DNA sequence: TGTGCCAGCAGCTTTACGCGGGGGGATACGCAGTATTTT. Translating it yields CASSFTRGDTQYF.

J is TRBJ2-2 and V is TRBV28; 7 bases line up with TRBD1. Germline V gives CDR1 MDHEN, CDR2 SYDVKM. The CDR3 runs 14 residues. The J segment lost 2 bases and the V segment lost 6 bases, leaving 3 bases of the junction unmatched. CDR3 sequence (DNA): TGTGCCAGCAGGCGACAGGGTAACACCGGGGAGCTGTTTTTT. The encoded protein is CASRRQGNTGELFF.

The chain recombines TRBV12-3 or TRBV12-4 with TRBJ1-2, with TRBD1 identical over 9 bases. V lost 6 bases, J lost 7 bases, and 6 bases stayed unmatched. The length of the CDR3 is 13 residues. CDR3 nucleotides: TGTGCCAGCAGCCCCACAGGGGGCCGTGGCTACACCTTC. Residues: CASSPTGGRGYTF.

J is TRBJ2-5 and V is TRBV5-4; 10 positions agree with TRBD2. The CDR3 contains 16 residues. Losses at the gene ends were 0 bases for V and 1 base for J; bases not matched to a gene: 3. Germline V gene sequence: CDR1 SGHNT, CDR2 YYREEE (reference sequence). CDR3 protein: CASSLGLAGRQETQYF. The CDR3 nucleotides are TGTGCCAGCAGCTTGGGACTAGCGGGCCGCCAAGAGACCCAGTACTTC.

This clone was observed a handful of times. The V gene is TRBV10-3, the J gene TRBJ1-6; tentatively, D is TRBD1 (5 bases). Germline values: CDR1 ENHRY, CDR2 SYGVKD. The CDR3 is 13 residues long. V lost 7 bases and J lost 6, with 10 bases in between. This CDR3 reads CAITDNSNSPLHF. In DNA, the CDR3 is TGTGCCATCACGGACAATAGTAATTCACCCCTCCACTTT.

The gene calls are TRBV5-4 and TRBJ2-7, with 11 positions matching TRBD1. Germline loops: CDR1 SGHNT, CDR2 YYREEE (reference sequence). V lost 4 bases to trimming and J lost 5 bases; unmatched junction nucleotides: 5. The CDR3 has 14 residues. The CDR3 reads CASSRTGGSDEQYF. CDR3 DNA: TGTGCCAGCAGCCGGACAGGGGGCTCTGACGAGCAGTACTTC.

The CDR3 loop reads CAWSVHGRVGLGEKLFF. DNA for the CDR3: TGTGCCTGGAGTGTACACGGGAGAGTAGGGCTCGGTGAAAAACTGTTTTTT. The chain recombines TRBV30 with TRBJ1-4; D is unresolved. Germline V gene lookup returns CDR1 GTSNPN and CDR2 SVGIG (reference sequence). V was clipped by 0 bases and J by 7 bases, with 21 bases between them. The CDR3 runs 17 residues.

The chain carries TRBV18 and TRBJ2-4; weak D call: TRBD1 (6 bases). The CDR3 length is 15 residues. V lost 3 bases to trimming and J lost 0 bases, with 9 bases between them. Germline assignment: CDR1 KGHSH and CDR2 LQKENI. In DNA form, the CDR3 reads TGTGCCAGCTCACCCGACAGGTTAGCCAAAAACATTCAGTACTTC. Residues: CASSPDRLAKNIQYF.